The sequence of this T cell receptor (beta chain) was determined in a study of OX40 agonist ivuxolimab in advanced cancers. The study in broad terms: Ivuxolimab, which targeted the costimulatory receptor OX40 (CD134), was an agonistic, fully human IgG2 monoclonal antibody. The purpose of peripheral TCRbeta sequencing was to test whether ivuxolimab changed TCR sequence diversity and led to clonal T-cell expansion. A male proportion of 75% to 85% and a mean age of approximately 61 years, ranging from 23 to 79, were recorded for the dose-escalation cohort. The monotherapy dose-escalation portion (N ≈ 56 patients) of the phase I ivuxolimab trial is reported in the paper. Of the approximately 50 dose-escalation patients, hepatocellular carcinoma was present in approximately 20, melanoma in around 15, renal cell carcinoma in 9 and head and neck cancer in 9. Intravenous ivuxolimab was administered to patients every 2 weeks at six dose levels: 0.01, 0.1, 0.3, 1.5, 3 and 10 mg/kg. Partial responses were achieved by three dose-escalation patients, of whom one had hepatocellular carcinoma and two had cutaneous melanoma. Patients were allowed to have had prior anti-PD-1, anti-PD-L1 or anti-CTLA-4 therapy, and approximately 40% of the dose-escalation patients had previously received checkpoint inhibitors. General study outcomes and caveats: The antigen specificity of the peripheral T cells that underwent clonal expansion was not determined. On average, CD8+ T cells showed more expanded clones than CD4+ T cells after ivuxolimab. Partial responders in the 0.1-3.0 mg/kg groups had among the lowest normalized peripheral clonal expansion, especially among CD8+ T cells. Low levels of normalized T-cell clonal expansion were also seen in some patients who did not respond. At doses of 0.1 to 3.0 mg/kg, clonal expansion of both CD4+ and CD8+ T cells in blood was seen between baseline and week 6.

To sequence the TCRbeta CDR3 region, genomic DNA was isolated from the sorted cells. The immunoSEQ Assay was used for sequencing of TCRbeta CDR3 regions. The source is immuneACCESS, and TCRdb retained only in-frame sequences with V and J called. Part of the clones is not carried over; for the studies checked, unresolved V genes explain less than half of this, and the remainder is unexplained. A total of 80,000 or so clones appear in this sample, 90% of them only once. The ten biggest clones cover 1.5% to 2% of the sample. V was cut back by 4 bases and J by 2 bases, leaving a gap of 3 bases between them. From the germline V gene, CDR1 is SGHRS and CDR2 is YFSETQ. Measured from the cysteine to the phenylalanine, the CDR3 is 11 residues long. Only the CDR3 DNA is retained, 33 bases long and in frame from the first base. A remark on this clone: Its antigen is unknown. No per-base quality is available; no much larger clone lies one base away.

The trial excluded patients who had a history of autoimmune disease or who were on systemic immunosuppression. Peripheral blood for TCR sequencing was drawn from every dose cohort at baseline, at cycle 4 day 1 and at cycle 7 day 1. The samples were taken from a phase I, first-in-human, multicenter, open-label dose-escalation trial of ivuxolimab. The trial enrolled adults with locally advanced or metastatic head and neck squamous cell, hepatocellular, melanoma or renal cell carcinoma. Before TCR sequencing, CD4+ T cells and CD8+ T cells were sorted from peripheral blood as separate populations. Specimen: CD4+ or CD8+ T cells sorted from blood, collected in a trial of the OX40 agonist ivuxolimab. Here the chain combines TRBV5-1 and TRBJ2-5, with the D gene uncertain. This sequence originates from an adult with an advanced solid tumor such as melanoma, head and neck, liver or kidney cancer. The sequenced DNA is TGCGCCAGCAGCGGACAAGAGACCCAGTACTTC. This gives the protein CASSGQETQYF.